This T cell receptor beta chain was profiled in a study of OX40 agonist ivuxolimab in advanced cancers. Looking at the study overall: The patients received agonistic anti-OX40 (CD134) antibody ivuxolimab. Patients in the trial were receiving intravenous ivuxolimab every 2 weeks, at doses of 0.01 to 10 mg/kg. Patients assigned to dose escalation were diagnosed with hepatocellular carcinoma, melanoma, renal cell or head and neck cancer.

TCRdb's copy holds only in-frame clones and misses some; the assay was immunoSEQ multiplex PCR. The sample includes 50,000 to 65,000 clones, 86% of them seen just once. Drawing of blood for sampling happened at baseline, at cycle 4 day 1, and at cycle 7 day 1. V was pared by 4 bases and J by 5 bases, with 8 bases between. This CDR3 spans 12 amino acids. Per germline, CDR1 MDHEN and CDR2 SYDVKM. This sample comprised CD4+ or CD8+ T cells sorted from blood, obtained in a trial of the OX40 agonist ivuxolimab. The rearrangement links TRBV28 to TRBJ2-5, with D perhaps being TRBD1 or TRBD2 (5 bases each). The clonotype comes from an adult with an advanced solid tumor such as melanoma, head and neck, liver or kidney cancer. The DNA of the CDR3 is TGTGCCAGCAGTTCCGAGGGGGAGACCCAGTACTTC. It translates to CASSSEGETQYF.